This passage covers 2 T cell receptor beta chains from one sample sequenced in a study of T cell responses to AZD1222 COVID-19 vaccine. Produced via immunoSEQ multiplex PCR; TCRdb's table is partial and in-frame only. There are about 100,000 clones in the sample; around 90% occur only once, and approximately 7% lies in the top ten. Sequencing was performed on peripheral blood, taken on day 0 of AZD1222 vaccination. The source is an adult in good health.

The chain recombines TRBV9 with TRBJ2-7; the D gene is possibly TRBD1 (5 bases). The CDR3 has 15 amino acids. V lost 0 bases to trimming and J lost 2 bases, with 12 bases between them. The germline CDR1 and CDR2 sequences are SGDLS and YYNGEE. CDR3 nucleotide sequence: TGTGCCAGCAGCGTAGGTCCAGGGAAGCCCTACGAGCAGTACTTC. Its protein is CASSVGPGKPYEQYF.

This clone has more than one count but fewer than ten. The chain is built from TRBV7-3 and TRBJ1-2, with TRBD1 matching 11 bases. CDR1 and CDR2 from the germline V gene are SGHTA and FQGTGA. The CDR3 is made up of 13 amino acids. The J segment lost 6 bases and the V segment lost 4 bases, leaving 1 base of the junction unmatched. In DNA form, the CDR3 reads TGTGCCAGCAGCTCGGGACAGGGGGATGGCTACACCTTC. Translated, it gives CASSSGQGDGYTF. The variable domain in full, completed from reference TRBV7-3 and TRBJ1-2, reads GAGVSQTPSNKVTEKGKYVELRCDPISGHTALYWYRQSLGQGPEFLIYFQGTGAADDSGLPNDRFFAVRPEGSVSTLKIQRTERGDSAVYLCASSSGQGDGYTFGSGTRLTVV.